This record concerns one T cell receptor (beta chain) sequence. No antigen is known for it. No base quality information exists; no much larger clone differs at one position. The immunoSEQ Assay, a bias-controlled multiplex PCR, was used to amplify TCRbeta CDR3 regions from genomic DNA. The authors' pipeline ran thus. The number of nucleated cells in each sample was estimated from the amplification of reference gene primers within the assay. To quantify the absolute abundance of each unique TCRbeta CDR3 rearrangement, sequence reads were collapsed and filtered. For each sample, productive Simpson clonality was calculated as the square root of Simpson's diversity index across productive rearrangements. This immuneACCESS table, as held by TCRdb, lists in-frame sequences with V and J called but not all clones. Of the missing ones, under half trace to an unresolved V gene in checked studies; the others have no known cause. V and J calls plus clone size are reproduced from that table; the DNA served to infer D and trimming. The sample table lists tens of thousands of clones, over 90% of them with a count of one. Clones ranked in the top ten supply around 4.2% of the sample.

This specimen comes from a study of blood T cell repertoires in COVID-19 (dated by TCRdb to 2020 to 2021). For the wider study: The collaborator samples originated in the United States, Italy and Spain and spanned the acute and convalescent phases of COVID-19. Subjects who had been exposed to COVID-19, were actively infected with it, or had recovered from it provided the deeply sampled blood TCRbeta repertoires that made up the dataset. Samples were obtained from the ongoing ImmuneRACE study (first 160 participants) and from about 1,300 subjects provided by 6 global collaborators. A freely available public database, intended as a resource for researchers studying the immune response to SARS-CoV-2, is where the repertoires were released. Where available, HLA class I and class II types were obtained from metadata supplied by the sample provider rather than from assay-based typing. Sample metadata almost always included a de-identified subject ID, COVID-19 status, age in years and sex. The material from the prospective study consisted of cDNA or gDNA derived from T cells, B-cell-depleted T cells, or PBMCs. General study outcomes and caveats: How much clinical and demographic metadata was included differed by source and by participant, and the metadata was provided uncurated.

The collaborating institutions used their own protocols to collect whole blood in K2EDTA tubes. For TCRbeta analysis, collaborator samples were shipped as frozen whole blood, as isolated PBMCs, or as DNA extracted from either sample type. Reading from cysteine to phenylalanine, the CDR3 counts 14 amino acids. Only the CDR3 DNA is retained, 42 bases long and in frame from the first base. V drops 4 bases and J drops 5 bases, leaving 14 bases in between. The germline V gene encodes CDR1 SEHNR and CDR2 FQNEAQ (reference sequence). This TCR was recovered from a human donor with active COVID-19. The donor label of this sample is uncertain. The chain is made from TRBV7-9 and TRBJ1-2; no D gene can be assigned with confidence. Input material: peripheral blood. CDR3 loop: CASSSPKSNYGYTF. The nucleotide sequence is TGTGCCAGCAGCTCACCCAAGAGCAATTATGGCTACACCTTC.